The 22 T cell receptor beta chains in this list originate from one sample, sequenced in a study of lymphopenia after photon versus proton radiotherapy. This table comes from immunoSEQ multiplex PCR, and its TCRdb copy is limited to in-frame clones, with some not included. Here the sample spans 160,000 or so clones, 70% to 90% being singletons. The material was peripheral blood, obtained from a patient treated with photon-based radiotherapy. All receptors derive from a man aged 50 or older with gastric cancer.

This clone was counted a few times. The chain recombines TRBV5-4 with TRBJ1-1; 11 nucleotides match TRBD1. Germline V CDR1 and CDR2: SGHNT, YYREEE (reference sequence). CDR3 length: 15 amino acids. Unmatched junction bases numbered 8, after V lost 5 bases and J lost 5 bases. The CDR3 loop reads CASRRMDRGRTEAFF. DNA of the CDR3: TGTGCCAGCAGGCGTATGGACAGGGGGCGAACTGAAGCTTTCTTT.

V gene TRBV18 combines with J gene TRBJ1-2; a possible D gene is TRBD1 (5 bases). Germline assignment: CDR1 KGHSH and CDR2 LQKENI. This CDR3 spans 16 amino acids. The V end lost 3 bases, the J end lost 0 bases, and 14 bases lay between the germline ends. This CDR3 is CASSPRDGLANYGYTF. The CDR3 DNA sequence: TGTGCCAGCTCACCGAGGGACGGACTTGCTAACTATGGCTACACCTTC.

This chain connects TRBV15 to TRBJ2-4; 8 bases match TRBD1. CDR1 is LNHNV, CDR2 YYDKDF, per germline (reference sequence). The length of the CDR3 is 12 residues. Trimming took 5 bases from V and 9 from J; bases not matched to a gene: 3. DNA of the CDR3: TGTGCCACCAGCCCCGACAGGGGCATTCAGTACTTC. Amino acids: CATSPDRGIQYF.

The V and J genes are TRBV6-1 and TRBJ2-7; D unclear. There are 13 residues in the CDR3. Trimming removed 4 bases at V and 4 bases at J, with 11 bases between. The germline V gene encodes CDR1 MNHNS and CDR2 SASEGT. Written as DNA, the CDR3 is TGTGCCAGCAGTGCATATGACGTGTACGAGCAGTACTTC. Translation gives CASSAYDVYEQYF.

The V gene is TRBV10-2, the J gene TRBJ1-5, with 10 bases identical to TRBD1. The CDR3 runs 14 residues. Looked up from germline, CDR1 is WSHSY and CDR2 is SAAADI. Unmatched junction bases numbered 3, after V lost 6 bases and J lost 4 bases. CDR3 bases: TGCGCCAGCAGGAAGGGACAGGGGAATCAGCCCCAGCATTTT. This encodes CASRKGQGNQPQHF.

This clone was seen a handful of times. The rearrangement joins TRBV19 to TRBJ1-5; D possibly corresponds to TRBD1 (6 bases). Germline CDR1 reads LNHDA; CDR2 reads SQIVND (reference sequence). This CDR3 comprises 13 residues. The ends were cut back, 9 bases at V and 3 bases at J, with 12 bases in the middle. This CDR3 reads CASSDSHNQPQHF. CDR3 sequence (DNA): TGTGCCAGCTCGGACAGCCACAATCAGCCCCAGCATTTT.

The chain recombines TRBV15 with TRBJ2-1; TRBD2 matches 15 bases. This CDR3 has 18 amino acids. The V gene end was trimmed by 0 bases and the J gene end by 8 bases; junction bases not matched to a gene: 8. CDR1 is LNHNV, CDR2 YYDKDF, per germline (reference sequence). The CDR3: CATSRELRTSGRGDEQFF. The CDR3 DNA reads as TGTGCCACCAGCAGAGAGTTAAGGACTAGCGGGAGGGGGGATGAGCAGTTCTTC.

The rearrangement joins TRBV5-8 to TRBJ1-4; TRBD1 agrees at 10 bases. The CDR3 contains 15 residues. Germline V gene sequence: CDR1 SGHTS, CDR2 YDEGEE. The V gene end was trimmed by 6 bases and the J gene end by 6 bases; junction bases not matched to a gene: 8. CDR3 DNA sequence: TGTGCCAGCAACACCGGGACAGGGGTCCATGAAAAACTGTTTTTT. This gives the protein CASNTGTGVHEKLFF.

The rearrangement joins TRBV30 to TRBJ2-1; the match to TRBD2 covers 11 bases. Trimming removed 1 base from V and 8 bases from J; junction bases left unmatched: 7. In germline, CDR1 is GTSNPN, CDR2 SVGIG (reference sequence). The CDR3 loop spans 15 amino acids. CDR3 sequence reads: CAWSALAGGLYEQFF. CDR3 DNA: TGTGCCTGGAGTGCCCTAGCGGGAGGACTCTATGAGCAGTTCTTC.

V usage is TRBV9 and J usage is TRBJ2-1; 12 bases fit TRBD2. Trimming at V came to 1 base and at J to 4 bases, leaving 6 bases not matched to a gene. Germline values: CDR1 SGDLS, CDR2 YYNGEE. The CDR3 runs to 17 residues. The CDR3 spells CASSVLPTSGRYNEQFF. The CDR3 coding sequence is TGTGCCAGCAGCGTATTGCCCACTAGCGGGAGGTACAATGAGCAGTTCTTC.

The J gene is TRBJ1-5, the V gene TRBV28; no clear D gene. This CDR3 is 11 amino acids long. Germline CDR1 is MDHEN and CDR2 is SYDVKM. V was trimmed by 5 bases and J by 4 bases, leaving 3 bases between them. The chain's CDR3 is CASSENQPQHF. The CDR3 DNA reads TGTGCCAGCAGTGAAAATCAGCCCCAGCATTTT.

V and J are TRBV6-6 and TRBJ2-7; no definite D call. Per germline, CDR1 MNHNY and CDR2 SVGAGI (reference sequence). The CDR3 sequence is 12 residues long. V lost 4 bases and J 1 base, leaving 5 bases between the germline ends. The CDR3 DNA follows: TGTGCCAGCAGTTTATTATCCTACGAGCAGTACTTC. Protein product: CASSLLSYEQYF.

This clone was seen a handful of times. The rearrangement links TRBV7-3 to TRBJ2-5; possibly TRBD2 for D (5 bases). Germline-derived CDR1 and CDR2 are SGHTA and FQGTGA. V lost 1 base to trimming and J lost 2 bases, with 11 bases between them. The CDR3 consists of 15 residues. The CDR3 reads CASSLSAGLQETQYF. In DNA, the CDR3 is TGTGCCAGCAGCTTAAGTGCGGGTCTACAAGAGACCCAGTACTTC. The full variable domain, in which reference TRBV7-3 and TRBJ2-5 provide the parts outside the CDR3, is GAGVSQTPSNKVTEKGKYVELRCDPISGHTALYWYRQSLGQGPEFLIYFQGTGAADDSGLPNDRFFAVRPEGSVSTLKIQRTERGDSAVYLCASSLSAGLQETQYFGPGTRLLVL.

The chain is built from TRBV30 and TRBJ1-3; 7 bases align to TRBD1. Germline V gene data show CDR1 as GTSNPN and CDR2 as SVGIG (reference sequence). Trimming took 1 base from V and 4 from J; bases not matched to a gene: 7. This CDR3 region has 15 residues. The CDR3 bases are TGTGCCTGGAGTGCTACAGGGGCCCCCGGAAACACCATATATTTT. Translating gives CAWSATGAPGNTIYF.

V usage is TRBV6-4 and J usage is TRBJ2-1, with TRBD2 matching over 7 bases. The CDR3 covers 16 residues. Germline assignment: CDR1 MRHNA and CDR2 SNTAGT. The V and J ends lost 6 bases and 2 bases, in that order; junction bases with no gene match: 10. The CDR3 loop reads CASSVDPGGAYNEQFF. The CDR3 DNA is TGTGCCAGCAGCGTAGACCCGGGGGGAGCCTACAATGAGCAGTTCTTC.

The V and J genes are TRBV11-2 and TRBJ2-7; D is unresolved. The CDR3 extends over 14 amino acids. Trimming removed 5 bases at V and 3 bases at J, with 14 bases between. Per the germline V gene, CDR1 is SGHAT and CDR2 is FQNNGV. The CDR3 DNA reads TGTGCCAGCAGCCTCGTCCTCGAAGGCTACGAGCAGTACTTC. Encoded protein: CASSLVLEGYEQYF. The full variable domain, with the rest looked up from reference TRBV11-2 and TRBJ2-7, is EAGVAQSPRYKIIEKRQSVAFWCNPISGHATLYWYQQILGQGPKLLIQFQNNGVVDDSQLPKDRFSAERLKGVDSTLKIQPAKLEDSAVYLCASSLVLEGYEQYFGPGTRLTVT.

The chain carries TRBV9 and TRBJ2-7, with D possibly matching TRBD1 (6 bases). The CDR3 is made up of 14 amino acids. Trimming cost V 4 bases and J 7 bases, with 18 bases left between them. From germline, CDR1 is SGDLS and CDR2 YYNGEE. This CDR3 reads CASSPRPGAWEQYF. DNA of the CDR3: TGTGCCAGCAGCCCCCGCCCAGGGGCCTGGGAGCAGTACTTC.

V is TRBV19 and J is TRBJ2-6; a weak D match, TRBD2 (5 bases). V was shortened by 3 bases and J by 13 bases, with 16 bases between the two germline ends. CDR3 length: 14 amino acids. Germline CDR1 LNHDA, CDR2 SQIVND (reference sequence). The CDR3 DNA follows: TGTGCCAGTAGTATCCAGGCCCCCGGAGGTGTCCTGACTTTC. Its protein is CASSIQAPGGVLTF.

The V and J genes are TRBV28 and TRBJ2-7; D unclear. The V end lost 3 bases, the J end lost 7 bases, and 16 bases lay between the germline ends. The germline gives CDR1 MDHEN, CDR2 SYDVKM. There are 14 residues in the CDR3. This chain's CDR3 is CASSFDPLNKEQYF. CDR3 in DNA: TGTGCCAGCAGTTTCGACCCCCTGAATAAGGAGCAGTACTTC.

This rearrangement joins TRBV9 to TRBJ1-5, with D perhaps matching TRBD1 (6 bases). CDR1 is SGDLS and CDR2 is YYNGEE in the germline V gene. This CDR3 has 14 amino acids. V lost 3 bases and J lost 1, with 8 bases in between. Written as DNA, the CDR3 is TGTGCCAGCAGCGGGACAGAGAGCAATCAGCCCCAGCATTTT. It encodes CASSGTESNQPQHF.

The chain recombines TRBV4-2 with TRBJ2-7, with TRBD1 matching over 7 bases. The CDR3 covers 15 residues. Germline CDR1 LGHNA, CDR2 YNFKEQ. After removal of 1 base from V and 5 bases from J, the junction contained 8 bases not matched to a gene. The CDR3 region has the DNA TGTGCCAGCAGCCAAGCCAACAGGGGTAGCGACGAGCAGTACTTC. Translated: CASSQANRGSDEQYF.

This clone was detected a few times. The chain has TRBV2 and TRBJ2-2; 11 nucleotides line up with TRBD2. The germline V gene encodes CDR1 SNHLY and CDR2 FYNNEI. V trimming: 8 bases; J trimming: 4 bases; junction bases outside the gene matches: 9. This CDR3 is built from 16 residues. In DNA, the CDR3 is TGTGCCAGCCTTAGCGGGAGGGCCCGAGGCACCGGGGAGCTGTTTTTT. Amino acid sequence: CASLSGRARGTGELFF.